Detailed here is one T cell receptor beta chain. No antigen is known for it. This sample was included in a study of cytomegalovirus exposure and HLA in healthy donors. Study-level information: The platform used for the approximately 130 validation repertoires matched that of the roughly 670 first-cohort repertoires, a later analysis reported. Study observations and caveats: The tendency of first-cohort TCR clusters to co-occur in the 120 or so validation repertoires was identified by a subsequent analysis.

CDR1 and CDR2 (germline): KGHSH, LQKENI. Trimming left V 3 bases short and J 1 base short, with 10 bases between. The CDR3 spans 14 residues. Profiling relied on immunoSEQ multiplex PCR, and the TCRdb table lists in-frame clones only, not all of them. The sample contains some 86,000 clones, roughly 93% of which appear only once. The chain couples TRBV18 to TRBJ2-7; D unclear. The sequence came from a woman aged 25-40 years in good health and CMV-seronegative. Input material: PBMCs. As DNA, the CDR3 is TGTGCCAGCTCACCCAACTCAGGTTCCTACGAGCAGTACTTC. Encoded protein: CASSPNSGSYEQYF.